These T cell receptor beta chains were read from a single sample in a study of T cell responses to AZD1222 COVID-19 vaccine. Some clones are missing from TCRdb's copy, which holds only in-frame ones; the method was immunoSEQ multiplex PCR. The sample lists some 130,000 clones; 92% were seen once. Material: peripheral blood, obtained on day 0 of AZD1222 vaccination. The source is an adult in good health. Each CDR3 is given with its conserved first and last residue. A D gene is named only where the DNA matches it firmly. Clone size appears in some rows only: once, few, many, or a class for an expanded clone.

NA,TRBD1,TRBJ2-2,TRBV11-3,CASSVVGQGSGELFF,TGTGCCAGCAGCGTAGTGGGACAGGGGTCCGGGGAGCTGTTTTTT
NA,NA,TRBJ2-1,TRBV27,CASSPTWGEGSYNEQFF,TGTGCCAGCAGTCCGACCTGGGGGGAAGGGTCCTACAATGAGCAGTTCTTC
NA,TRBD2,TRBJ2-1,TRBV28,CASSFSLAGGLPKNEQFF,TGTGCCAGCAGTTTCTCTCTAGCGGGAGGCCTACCTAAAAATGAGCAGTTCTTC
NA,TRBD1,TRBJ1-1,TRBV28,CASVGQGATNTEAFF,TGTGCCAGCGTAGGACAGGGGGCTACGAACACTGAAGCTTTCTTT
few,NA,TRBJ2-1,TRBV6-5,CASSYSETNEQFF,TGTGCCAGCAGTTACTCTGAAACCAATGAGCAGTTCTTC
once,TRBD2,TRBJ2-3,TRBV11-3,CASSLDPAGHTQYF,TGTGCCAGCAGCTTAGACCCAGCGGGGCATACGCAGTATTTT
NA,NA,TRBJ2-7,TRBV2,CASRPHSSYEQYF,TGTGCCAGCAGGCCGCACAGCTCCTACGAGCAGTACTTC
once,NA,TRBJ2-2,TRBV7-9,CASSLRGNTGELFF,TGTGCCAGCAGCTTGAGGGGGAACACCGGGGAGCTGTTTTTT
NA,NA,TRBJ1-5,TRBV11-2,CASSLDQNGQPQHF,TGTGCCAGCAGCTTAGATCAAAACGGTCAGCCCCAGCATTTT
NA,NA,TRBJ1-1,TRBV10-3,CAISVDRNTEAFF,TGTGCCATCAGTGTGGACAGGAACACTGAAGCTTTCTTT
once,NA,TRBJ1-4,TRBV7-9,CASSLDGALREKLFF,TGTGCCAGCAGCTTAGACGGGGCGTTAAGAGAAAAACTGTTTTTT
NA,TRBD1,TRBJ2-3,TRBV19,CASSTPGQGPDTQYF,TGTGCCAGTAGTACGCCCGGACAGGGCCCAGATACGCAGTATTTT
once,NA,TRBJ2-3,TRBV4-2,CASSQMASAGSALSTDTQYF,TGTGCCAGCAGCCAAATGGCATCAGCGGGTTCAGCTCTTAGCACAGATACGCAGTATTTT
NA,NA,TRBJ1-2,TRBV19,CASTPDGEYGYTF,TGTGCCAGTACCCCGGACGGAGAATATGGCTACACCTTC
NA,NA,TRBJ1-5,TRBV11-2,CASSLGPEPNQPQHF,TGTGCCAGCAGCTTAGGGCCAGAGCCAAATCAGCCCCAGCATTTT
once,NA,TRBJ2-2,TRBV6-2/TRBV6-3,CASSSIPAPGNTGELFF,TGTGCCAGCAGCTCCATCCCGGCCCCTGGGAACACCGGGGAGCTGTTTTTT
NA,NA,TRBJ1-1,TRBV23-1,CAGQWSWVEAFF,TGCGCCGGTCAGTGGTCCTGGGTTGAAGCTTTCTTT
NA,NA,TRBJ1-2,TRBV5-1,CASSPAGSDYGYTF,TGCGCCAGCAGCCCTGCAGGGTCCGACTATGGCTACACCTTC
NA,TRBD1,TRBJ2-3,TRBV6-1,CASSERRTGGPSTDTQYF,TGTGCCAGCAGTGAAAGGAGGACAGGGGGACCTAGCACAGATACGCAGTATTTT
NA,TRBD2,TRBJ2-7,TRBV20-1,CSASLGSGGSYEQYF,TGCAGTGCTAGTCTCGGGTCGGGGGGCTCCTACGAGCAGTACTTC
NA,NA,TRBJ1-5,TRBV3-1/TRBV3-2,CASSQDLRGASNQPQHF,TGTGCCAGCAGCCAAGATTTAAGAGGGGCAAGCAATCAGCCCCAGCATTTT
once,NA,TRBJ1-5,TRBV6-5,CASSSQNNQPQHF,TGTGCCAGCAGTTCCCAAAACAATCAGCCCCAGCATTTT
NA,TRBD1,TRBJ1-1,TRBV27,CASSFLDRVNTEAFF,TGTGCCAGCAGTTTCCTAGACAGGGTAAACACTGAAGCTTTCTTT
once,NA,TRBJ1-2,TRBV15,CATSRDRGANYGYTF,TGTGCCACCAGCAGAGATCGGGGGGCGAACTATGGCTACACCTTC
NA,NA,TRBJ1-5,TRBV30,CAYRGAGNQPQHF,TGTGCCTATAGGGGGGCAGGCAATCAGCCCCAGCATTTT
NA,NA,TRBJ2-6,TRBV10-3,CAIEGLGANVLTF,TGTGCCATCGAAGGGTTAGGGGCCAACGTCCTGACTTTC
NA,NA,TRBJ1-2,TRBV2,CASTGGGLNYGYTF,TGTGCCAGCACCGGCGGGGGCCTTAACTATGGCTACACCTTC
NA,NA,TRBJ1-1,TRBV30,CAWRGNTEAFF,TGTGCCTGGAGGGGGAACACTGAAGCTTTCTTT